This T cell receptor beta chain stems from a study of patients and donors after allogeneic stem cell transplantation. This clonotype was seen once. With 3 bases clipped from V and 7 bases from J, the junction kept 6 bases outside the gene matches. Germline assignment: CDR1 LNHNV and CDR2 YYDKDF (reference sequence). This CDR3 is 16 amino acids long. TCRdb passed the RT-PCR reads through MiXCR, listing each CDR3 protein once. The sample includes some 21,000 distinct CDR3 sequences, 25% to 35% seen only once; the top ten take more than 45%. The specimen sequenced was blood, either unsorted or a sorted T cell fraction (not recorded which). The chain recombines TRBV15 with TRBJ2-3, with 14 bases fitting TRBD2. The sequence was collected from a human donor who was either an allogeneic HSCT recipient or a stem cell or donor lymphocyte infusion donor (not recorded which). It is not recorded whose cells these are; they may come from a transplant donor. The CDR3 loop is CATSSRLAGGLNTQYF. CDR3 in DNA: TGTGCCACCAGCAGTCGACTAGCGGGGGGGCTTAATACGCAGTATTTT.